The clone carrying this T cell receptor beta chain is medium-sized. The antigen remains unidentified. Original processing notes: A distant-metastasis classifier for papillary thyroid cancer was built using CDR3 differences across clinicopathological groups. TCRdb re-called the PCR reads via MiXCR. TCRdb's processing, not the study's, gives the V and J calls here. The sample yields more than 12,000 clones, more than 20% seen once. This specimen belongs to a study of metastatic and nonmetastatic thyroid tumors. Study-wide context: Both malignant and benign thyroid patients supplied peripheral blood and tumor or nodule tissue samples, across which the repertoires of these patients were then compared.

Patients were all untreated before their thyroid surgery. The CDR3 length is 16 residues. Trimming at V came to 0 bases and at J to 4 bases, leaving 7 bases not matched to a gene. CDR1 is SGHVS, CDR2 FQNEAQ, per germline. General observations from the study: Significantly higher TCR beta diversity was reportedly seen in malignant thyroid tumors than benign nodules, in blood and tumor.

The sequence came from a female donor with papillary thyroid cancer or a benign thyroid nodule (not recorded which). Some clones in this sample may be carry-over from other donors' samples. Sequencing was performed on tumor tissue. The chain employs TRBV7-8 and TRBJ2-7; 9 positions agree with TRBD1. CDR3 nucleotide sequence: TGTGCCAGCAGCTTAGCCTCCGGACAGGGGACGTACGAGCAGTACTTC. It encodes CASSLASGQGTYEQYF.